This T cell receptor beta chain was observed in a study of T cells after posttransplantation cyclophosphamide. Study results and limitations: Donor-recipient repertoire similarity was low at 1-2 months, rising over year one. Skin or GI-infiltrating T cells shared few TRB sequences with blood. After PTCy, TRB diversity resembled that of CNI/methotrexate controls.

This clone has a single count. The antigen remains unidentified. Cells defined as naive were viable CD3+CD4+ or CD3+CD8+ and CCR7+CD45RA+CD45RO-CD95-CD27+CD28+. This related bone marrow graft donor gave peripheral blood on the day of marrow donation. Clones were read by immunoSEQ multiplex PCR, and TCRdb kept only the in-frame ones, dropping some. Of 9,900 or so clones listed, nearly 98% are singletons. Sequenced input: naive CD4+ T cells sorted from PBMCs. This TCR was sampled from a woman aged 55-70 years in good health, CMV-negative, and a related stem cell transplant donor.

The CDR3 loop reads CAISEAGQGEDTQYF. The DNA for the CDR3 is TGTGCCATCAGTGAAGCAGGACAGGGGGAGGATACGCAGTATTTT. The V gene is TRBV10-3, the J gene TRBJ2-3, with 10 bases lining up with TRBD1. CDR3 length equals 15 residues. Germline assignment: CDR1 ENHRY and CDR2 SYGVKD. The J segment lost 6 bases and the V segment lost 3 bases, leaving 6 bases of the junction unmatched.